The clone carrying this T cell receptor beta chain has just one count. This specimen belongs to a study of blood T cell repertoires in COVID-19. Some clones are missing from TCRdb's copy, which holds only in-frame ones; the method was immunoSEQ multiplex PCR. The sample lists about 170,000 clones, roughly four fifths seen once, with around 2.7% in the top ten. The CDR3 sequence is 15 residues long. Trimming stripped 6 bases from V and 2 bases from J, with 15 bases between. Germline-derived CDR1 and CDR2 are MDHEN and SYDVKM. Enrollment of patients from Seattle took place during active infection, with longitudinal follow-up.

The origin of this receptor is a woman of 80 years or more with COVID-19, enrolled during active disease. Sequenced: peripheral blood. V and J are TRBV28 and TRBJ2-3; D gene ambiguous. The CDR3 DNA follows: TGTGCCAGCAGGGCGGCACGGTACTACACAGATACGCAGTATTTT. Its translation: CASRAARYYTDTQYF.